This TCR beta chain was documented in a study of shared clonotypes between healthy human individuals. Study summary: CD4 naive and memory got three plates each, CD8 naive two, CD8 memory one.

Concerning this clone: The antigen remains undetermined.

The study's findings and limits: A limitation of the genetic and exposure-history diversity represented arose from few donors.

The authors divided CD4+ cells into CD45RA+ naive and CD45RA-negative memory subsets. Method: immunoSEQ multiplex PCR; TCRdb's copy keeps in-frame clones and lacks some. This sample has under 750,000 clones; roughly 72% occur once, and the top ten carry approximately 2%. This CDR3 is 14 amino acids long. CDR1 and CDR2 (germline): KGHSH, LQKENI. Trimming removed 4 bases at V and 0 bases at J, with 6 bases between. The TCR was taken from a woman in her 30s in good health. The V call is TRBV18, the J call TRBJ2-2, with D maybe TRBD2 (5 bases). Sequenced material: memory CD4+ T cells sorted from blood. Specified subset: CD45RA-negative fraction. In nucleotides, the CDR3 is TGTGCCAGCTCACTTAGCGCGAACACCGGGGAGCTGTTTTTT. This codes for CASSLSANTGELFF.